Sequencing of this T cell receptor (beta chain) was carried out in a study of blood T cell repertoires in COVID-19. Data came from immunoSEQ multiplex PCR; TCRdb stores just in-frame clones and leaves some out. Altogether roughly 330,000 clones are present, about 89% being singletons, with the ten largest covering over 4%. The sample comprised PBMCs or T cells enriched from blood (not recorded which). This TCR was recovered from a woman in her 30s who had recovered from COVID-19.

Here the CDR3 reads CASRYREHTGELFF. The CDR3 DNA follows: TGTGCCAGCAGGTACAGGGAGCACACCGGGGAGCTGTTTTTT. This chain links TRBV14 with TRBJ2-2, with a weak D call TRBD1 (6 bases). Germline loops: CDR1 SGHDN, CDR2 FVKESK. The V and J ends lost 6 bases and 3 bases respectively, with 11 bases between them. The CDR3 is made up of 14 amino acids.